The 32 T cell receptor beta chains below all came from one sample that was sequenced in a study of human T cells and chemical hapten exposure. Specified time point: patch test 1, 2 weeks after DPC sensitization. As for treatment: therapeutic diphenylcyclopropenone sensitization with weekly scalp DPC. In TCRdb, the RACE reads were re-called with MiXCR into one record per CDR3 protein. The sample includes under 200,000 distinct CDR3 sequences, approximately 14% seen only once; the top ten take about 1.7%. The sample here was whole blood, taken in connection with sensitization to the hapten diphenylcyclopropenone (DPC). Receptor source: a woman between 25 and 40 years old with alopecia areata. Some clones in this sample may be carry-over from other donors' samples.

This clonotype turned up a few times. The rearrangement uses TRBV28 and TRBJ1-6; D not certain. V was pared by 10 bases and J by 6 bases, with 16 bases between. The CDR3 is 14 residues long. Per the germline V gene, CDR1 is MDHEN and CDR2 is SYDVKM. The DNA for the CDR3 is TGTGCCACGAGTCCGGCGGCTATTAATTCACCCCTCCACTTT. Translated: CATSPAAINSPLHF.

This clonotype has only a few counts. The CDR3 DNA reads TGTGCCAGCAGTTTTCCGCCCACAGATACGCAGTATTTT. It codes for CASSFPPTDTQYF. The rearrangement links TRBV12-3 or TRBV12-4 to TRBJ2-3; D remains unclear. The V and J ends lost 3 bases and 2 bases respectively, with 6 bases between them. The CDR3 has 13 amino acids.

The chain carries TRBV6-5 and TRBJ1-1; no clear D gene. With 4 bases removed from V and 1 base from J, the gap between germline ends came to 13 bases. The CDR3 consists of 15 residues. Germline lookup yields CDR1 MNHEY and CDR2 SVGAGI. The CDR3: CASSWDYNRNTEAFF. The CDR3 bases are TGTGCCAGCAGTTGGGATTATAACAGGAACACTGAAGCTTTCTTT.

The rearrangement links TRBV29-1 to TRBJ1-2, with unresolved D. V dropped 7 bases and J dropped 8 bases, with 20 bases sitting between them. The CDR3 length is 13 residues. Germline-derived CDR1 and CDR2 are SQVTM and ANQGSEA. CDR3 amino acids: CSALVGSEDGYTF. CDR3 coding DNA: TGCAGCGCCCTAGTGGGGTCAGAGGACGGCTACACCTTC. Full variable domain (outside the CDR3, taken from reference TRBV29-1 and TRBJ1-2): SAVISQKPSRDICQRGTSLTIQCQVDSQVTMMFWYRQQPGQSLTLIATANQGSEATYESGFVIDKFPISRPNLTFSTLTVSNMSPEDSSIYLCSALVGSEDGYTFGSGTRLTVV.

There are a few counts of this clonotype. This chain joins TRBV6-1 and TRBJ2-4; 7 bases agree with TRBD2. V shed 6 bases and J 8 bases; nucleotides not matched to a gene: 16. The CDR3 extends over 16 amino acids. In germline, CDR1 is MNHNS, CDR2 SASEGT. As DNA, the CDR3 is TGTGCCAGCAGCCGAGACACCCCGGCTAGCGGTGACATTCAGTACTTC. It yields the protein CASSRDTPASGDIQYF.

V usage is TRBV27 and J usage is TRBJ2-2; D remains unclear. The germline V and J ends were trimmed by 7 bases and 4 bases, with 16 bases remaining between them. The CDR3 totals 15 residues. Germline V lookup: CDR1 MNHEY, CDR2 SMNVEV (reference sequence). CDR3 nucleotides: TGTGCCAGCACCCCTTATAGGAGTTCCACCGGGGAGCTGTTTTTT. Amino acid sequence: CASTPYRSSTGELFF.

The chain couples TRBV6-2 or TRBV6-3 to TRBJ1-5; D might be TRBD1 (6 bases). Germline assignment: CDR1 MNHEY and CDR2 SVGEGT. Trimming removed 7 bases at V and 13 bases at J, with 14 bases between. This CDR3 has 11 amino acids. CDR3 in amino acids: CASNQGTKQHF. CDR3 nucleotide sequence: TGTGCCAGCAACCAGGGGACCAAACAGCATTTT.

This clonotype was found a few times. The chain carries TRBV6-6 and TRBJ1-4; 9 positions agree with TRBD1. The ends lost 8 bases at V and 8 bases at J; junction bases unmatched: 3. The CDR3 has 12 amino acids. Germline assignment: CDR1 MNHNY and CDR2 SVGAGI (reference sequence). The CDR3 loop reads CASRTGDEKLFF. For the CDR3, the DNA is TGTGCCAGCCGGACAGGGGACGAAAAACTGTTTTTT.

The chain joins TRBV7-8 to TRBJ2-1; D is possibly TRBD2 (6 bases). Germline CDR1 SGHVS, CDR2 FQNEAQ. The ends were cut back, 2 bases at V and 3 bases at J, with 17 bases in the middle. The length of the CDR3 is 17 residues. The chain's CDR3 is CASSLSSLAEVYNEQFF. Written as DNA, the CDR3 is TGTGCCAGCAGCTTATCCTCGTTAGCGGAGGTCTACAATGAGCAGTTCTTC.

This clonotype was detected a few times. The chain recombines TRBV28 with TRBJ1-2, with 10 bases aligning to TRBD1. Germline CDR1 and CDR2: MDHEN and SYDVKM. This CDR3 contains 16 residues. V dropped 6 bases and J dropped 3; count of bases not matched to a gene: 10. The CDR3 DNA reads TGTGCCAGCAGACCCCGGGACAGGGGATCTCACTATGGCTACACCTTC. As protein: CASRPRDRGSHYGYTF.

At least ten counts were recorded for this clonotype. The gene calls are TRBV12-3 or TRBV12-4 and TRBJ1-1; tentative D call: TRBD1 (6 bases). There are 13 residues in the CDR3. Trimming shortened V by 2 bases and J by 12 bases, and 16 bases separated the two germline ends. This chain's CDR3 is CASSLRDQGRSFF. The CDR3 DNA reads TGTGCCAGCAGTTTAAGGGACCAGGGGAGGTCTTTCTTT.

The V and J genes are TRBV5-1 and TRBJ1-5; no clear D. Deletions cut 4 bases from V and 1 base from J, with 12 bases between. The CDR3 is 15 residues long. Per the germline V gene, CDR1 is SGHRS and CDR2 is YFSETQ. DNA of the CDR3: TGCGCCAGCAGCCCTGGGGAATACAGCAATCAGCCCCAGCATTTT. This sequence encodes CASSPGEYSNQPQHF.

J is TRBJ2-4 and V is TRBV5-1; TRBD1 agrees at 8 bases. CDR1 is SGHRS, CDR2 YFSETQ, per germline. This CDR3 region has 14 residues. The J segment lost 14 bases and the V segment lost 0 bases, leaving 10 bases of the junction unmatched. The CDR3 is CASSLDGQGVRKYF. CDR3 coding DNA: TGCGCCAGCAGCTTGGATGGACAGGGCGTTAGGAAGTACTTC.

This clonotype was observed a handful of times. The V gene is TRBV27, the J gene TRBJ2-1; 14 bases are shared with TRBD2. Germline CDR1 reads MNHEY; CDR2 reads SMNVEV (reference sequence). The junction had 5 bases not matched to a gene; V was cut back by 5 bases and J by 8 bases. The CDR3 runs 15 residues. The CDR3 spells CASSKGLAGAHEQFF. The CDR3 nucleotides are TGTGCCAGCAGTAAGGGACTAGCGGGAGCCCATGAGCAGTTCTTC.

V is TRBV18 and J is TRBJ2-1; D tentatively reads TRBD1 or TRBD2 (5 bases each). This CDR3 region has 14 residues. The germline V and J ends were trimmed by 5 bases and 8 bases, with 16 bases remaining between them. Germline CDR1 reads KGHSH; CDR2 reads LQKENI. The CDR3 loop reads CASSIGTGSDEQFF. The DNA of the CDR3 is TGTGCCAGCTCAATCGGGACGGGCAGCGATGAGCAGTTCTTC.

This clonotype was detected only a few times. The chain is built from TRBV5-1 and TRBJ2-5; weak D call: TRBD2 (5 bases). Trimming removed 0 bases from V and 4 bases from J, with 16 bases in between. The V gene's germline CDR1 is SGHRS and CDR2 YFSETQ. There are 16 residues in the CDR3. The CDR3 loop is CASSLAGLPEGETQYF. CDR3 bases: TGCGCCAGCAGCTTGGCCGGGTTGCCTGAGGGAGAGACCCAGTACTTC.

This clonotype was seen ten or more times. The CDR3 nucleotides are TGTGCCAGCACCCCAGATTGGGGCCAGCCCCAGCATTTT. Residues: CASTPDWGQPQHF. The rearrangement joins TRBV12-3 or TRBV12-4 to TRBJ1-5; possible D gene TRBD1, 5 bases. Trimming took off 7 bases at V and 7 bases at J, with 14 bases between the two ends. The length of the CDR3 is 13 residues.

This clonotype was observed at least ten times. The genes are TRBV7-9 and TRBJ2-6; a weak D match, TRBD1 (6 bases). The length of the CDR3 is 17 residues. Germline V gene sequence: CDR1 SEHNR, CDR2 FQNEAQ (reference sequence). V was cut by 3 bases and J by 2 bases, with 14 bases left in between. The CDR3 DNA sequence: TGTGCCAGCAGCTTCCGGACAGAGTGGGCTGGGGCCAACGTCCTGACTTTC. Translating gives CASSFRTEWAGANVLTF.

This clonotype came up many times. Here the CDR3 reads CASSFQGTAGNTIYF. As DNA, the CDR3 is TGTGCCAGCAGCTTCCAAGGGACAGCTGGAAACACCATATATTTT. This chain uses TRBV7-9 with TRBJ1-3, with 7 bases matching TRBD1. V was pared by 3 bases and J by 2 bases, with 4 bases of the junction left unmatched. This CDR3 region has 15 residues. Germline CDR1 is SEHNR and CDR2 is FQNEAQ (reference sequence).

This clonotype was observed many times. The chain couples TRBV28 to TRBJ2-1, with 11 positions matching TRBD2. The V and J ends lost 6 bases and 6 bases, in that order; junction bases with no gene match: 10. CDR1 is MDHEN, CDR2 SYDVKM, per germline. The CDR3 extends over 16 amino acids. The CDR3 DNA sequence: TGTGCCAGCAGAATCCCGGGACTAGCGGCACCCAATGAGCAGTTCTTC. It specifies CASRIPGLAAPNEQFF.

This clonotype has just a few counts. The chain employs TRBV29-1 and TRBJ2-7; TRBD1 agrees at 8 bases. This CDR3 spans 15 amino acids. CDR1 and CDR2 from the germline V gene are SQVTM and ANQGSEA. V was pared by 1 base and J by 2 bases, with 7 bases of the junction left unmatched. The CDR3 reads CSVEGGTGKTYEQYF. CDR3 nucleotides: TGCAGCGTTGAAGGGGGGACAGGTAAAACCTACGAGCAGTACTTC.

This clonotype was observed a few times. V usage is TRBV28 and J usage is TRBJ2-1, with unresolved D. CDR1 is MDHEN and CDR2 is SYDVKM in the germline V gene. This CDR3 is built from 11 residues. The germline V and J ends were trimmed by 5 bases and 10 bases, with 9 bases remaining between them. CDR3 residues: CASSLPKEQFF. The CDR3 nucleotides read TGTGCCAGCAGTCTTCCAAAGGAGCAGTTCTTC. Using reference TRBV28 and TRBJ2-1 for the parts outside the CDR3, the full variable domain is DVKVTQSSRYLVKRTGEKVFLECVQDMDHENMFWYRQDPGLGLRLIYFSYDVKMKEKGDIPEGYSVSREKKERFSLILESASTNQTSMYLCASSLPKEQFFGPGTRLTVL.

This clonotype was found a few times. The CDR3 DNA reads TGTGCCAGCAAAGACCGGGACTCGATGTACTATGGCTACACCTTC. Encoded protein: CASKDRDSMYYGYTF. The J gene is TRBJ1-2, the V gene TRBV6-2 or TRBV6-3; D possibly corresponds to TRBD1 (5 bases). Germline V gene sequence: CDR1 MNHEY, CDR2 SVGEGT. The CDR3 is made up of 15 amino acids. Deletions cut 7 bases from V and 3 bases from J, with 18 bases between.

V is TRBV6-2 or TRBV6-3 and J is TRBJ2-7; D is perhaps TRBD2 (5 bases). Trimming took off 5 bases at V and 12 bases at J, with 14 bases between the two ends. This CDR3 is 11 amino acids long. Germline CDR1 MNHEY, CDR2 SVGEGT. CDR3 in amino acids: CASSQREDRYF. The DNA of the CDR3 is TGTGCCAGCAGTCAACGGGAAGATCGGTACTTC.

This clonotype was counted between two and nine times. V and J are TRBV28 and TRBJ2-7; TRBD2 might be the D (5 bases). Germline V lookup: CDR1 MDHEN, CDR2 SYDVKM. This CDR3 is built from 14 residues. Trimming stripped 7 bases from V and 3 bases from J, with 16 bases between. For the CDR3, the DNA is TGTGCCAGCACCGAGAGGAGGACCTTCTACGAGCAGTACTTC. This gives the protein CASTERRTFYEQYF.

This clonotype has more than one count but fewer than ten. The chain employs TRBV6-6 and TRBJ1-5; unclear D gene. The V gene's germline CDR1 is MNHNY and CDR2 SVGAGI (reference sequence). This CDR3 has 12 residues. The V gene lost 2 bases and the J gene lost 5 bases, with 4 bases spanning the gap. The CDR3 sequence is CASSYTDQPQHF. CDR3 bases: TGTGCCAGCAGTTACACCGATCAGCCCCAGCATTTT.

This clonotype has a handful of counts. V and J are TRBV29-1 and TRBJ1-2; D not resolved. The V and J ends lost 3 bases and 8 bases respectively, with 13 bases between them. CDR1 and CDR2 from the germline V gene are SQVTM and ANQGSEA. CDR3 length: 12 amino acids. The CDR3 loop is CSVDPGRGGYTF. As DNA, the CDR3 is TGCAGCGTTGACCCCGGGAGAGGGGGCTACACCTTC.

This clonotype was observed a handful of times. The chain couples TRBV29-1 to TRBJ1-1; no firm D call. This CDR3 has 13 residues. CDR1 is SQVTM, CDR2 ANQGSEA, per germline. Trimming removed 4 bases from V and 3 bases from J, with 12 bases in between. The CDR3 reads CSVVARMYTEAFF. The DNA for the CDR3 is TGCAGCGTTGTTGCCAGGATGTACACTGAAGCTTTCTTT.

This chain connects TRBV7-2 to TRBJ1-6; maybe TRBD1 (5 bases). Germline V gene lookup returns CDR1 SGHTA and CDR2 FQGNSA. This CDR3 spans 15 amino acids. V dropped 3 bases and J dropped 7 bases, with 13 bases sitting between them. In DNA, the CDR3 is TGTGCCAGCAGCTTGGGGACCCCGGGAAATTCACCCCTCCACTTT. Translating it yields CASSLGTPGNSPLHF.

In nucleotides, the CDR3 is TGCAGTGCAGCACAGGGGGCGGTTTACCAGCCCCAGCATTTT. This gives the protein CSAAQGAVYQPQHF. The chain links TRBV20-1 to TRBJ1-5, with 9 bases fitting TRBD1. CDR3 length equals 14 residues. Trimming cost V 6 bases and J 7 bases; bases outside gene matches: 10. Germline-derived CDR1 and CDR2 are DFQATT and SNEGSKA (reference sequence).

This clonotype has at least ten counts. The J gene is TRBJ1-1, the V gene TRBV9; 9 bases match TRBD1. After removal of 0 bases from V and 5 bases from J, the junction contained 2 bases not matched to a gene. Germline V CDR1 and CDR2: SGDLS, YYNGEE. CDR3 length: 14 amino acids. The DNA of the CDR3 is TGTGCCAGCAGCGTAGGAGGGACAGGGACTGAAGCTTTCTTT. Its translation: CASSVGGTGTEAFF.

There are a few counts of this clonotype. This chain joins TRBV7-2 and TRBJ2-3; possible D gene TRBD1, 5 bases. Germline lookup yields CDR1 SGHTA and CDR2 FQGNSA. CDR3 length equals 15 residues. Trimming shortened V by 6 bases and J by 3 bases, and 16 bases separated the two germline ends. DNA for the CDR3: TGTGCCAGCAGGCCCCCCCCAGGGTTGACAGATACGCAGTATTTT. It yields the protein CASRPPPGLTDTQYF.